This record concerns one TCR beta chain sequence. This sample is part of a study of identical twins. TCRdb used MiXCR to reprocess the 5' RACE reads, holding one entry per CDR3 protein. The sample has hundreds of thousands of distinct CDR3 sequences; 20% to 25% are singletons. These data are also associated with another study on yellow fever vaccine responses in identical twins.

The sequencing sample was made of CD4+ T cells sorted from blood. This receptor was taken from a woman between 18 and 30 years old in good health.

CDR3 protein: CASSEGTGTGQYF. CDR3 sequence (DNA): TGCGCCAGCAGTGAGGGAACCGGGACAGGACAGTACTTC. This chain connects TRBV10-2 to TRBJ2-4, with TRBD1 matching over 8 bases. The V gene's germline CDR1 is WSHSY and CDR2 SAAADI. The CDR3 covers 13 residues. Unmatched junction bases numbered 7, after V lost 2 bases and J lost 13 bases.